The sequence of this T cell receptor (beta chain) was determined in a study of somatic mutations in cytotoxic T cells in rheumatoid arthritis. Study details: Blood samples of about 30 ml were drawn from patients (in EDTA) right after diagnosis and before any treatment. Among the T-cell populations stained with V beta antibodies, some were separated by flow sorting at nearly 100% purity, including V beta1+ cells whose TCRB was sequenced.

The study, taken as a whole, reports: Measurement of CD8+ T-cell clonality revealed no significant difference between rheumatoid arthritis patients and age-matched healthy controls. Antigens recognized by the expanded CD8+ clones were unknown.

The CDR3 runs to 16 residues. From germline, CDR1 is LNHNV and CDR2 YYDKDF (reference sequence). Deletions cut 4 bases from V and 2 bases from J, with 15 bases between. On this clone: Its antigen remains unknown.

Clones were sequenced by immunoSEQ multiplex PCR, and TCRdb holds only the in-frame ones, with some missing. This sample has 20,000 to 25,000 clones, with about four fifths found just once. The clonotype originates from an adult with rheumatoid arthritis. This sequence joins TRBV15 and TRBJ1-5; possibly TRBD1 for D (5 bases). Material for sequencing was CD8+ T cells sorted from blood. The CDR3, as DNA: TGTGCCACCAGCATGGAGGGGTTGTCAGGCAATCAGCCCCAGCATTTT. Amino acid sequence: CATSMEGLSGNQPQHF.